The entry that follows covers one T cell receptor (beta chain) sequence. The antigen is unknown. The sample comes from a study of human T cells and chemical hapten exposure. Study-level points and caveats: Among TCRs, those above 1 in 1000 frequency were unaffected by DPC sensitization.

Documented time point: pre-sensitization, week 0. The treatment here: therapeutic diphenylcyclopropenone sensitization with weekly scalp DPC. V lost 1 base, J lost 6 bases, and 8 bases lay in between. The CDR3 is 13 residues long. Germline CDR1 reads MNHEY; CDR2 reads SVGAGI. A single record per CDR3 protein comes from TCRdb applying MiXCR to the RACE reads. Among 180,000 or so distinct CDR3 sequences listed, approximately 29% were seen once. This sequence originates from a woman aged 25-40 years with alopecia areata. Some clones in this sample may be carry-over from other donors' samples. The rearrangement links TRBV6-5 to TRBJ2-3; D might be TRBD2 (5 bases). This specimen consisted of whole blood, obtained in connection with sensitization to the hapten diphenylcyclopropenone (DPC). In DNA form, the CDR3 reads TGTGCCAGCAGTTACTGGGAGCGGGATACGCAGTATTTT. This codes for CASSYWERDTQYF.